The T cell receptor beta chain under discussion was sequenced for a study of blood T cell repertoires in COVID-19. Study-wide context: The analysed material was cDNA or gDNA that came from T cells, B-cell-depleted T cells, or PBMCs.

Among Cohort 3 donors, those recovered had two negative PCRs, clearance, or symptom resolution. Authors' processing steps: Scientists estimated how many nucleated cells there were by amplifying reference gene primers. TCRdb keeps only in-frame clones here, not all; method: immunoSEQ multiplex PCR. The V and J calls and the clone size are those of that table, but D and trimming were determined from the DNA. The data hold about 460,000 clones, with 80% to 90% observed a single time. Trimming cost V 1 base and J 0 bases, with 10 bases left between them. Germline loops: CDR1 SGHTA, CDR2 FQGNSA. This CDR3 comprises 16 residues.

Material for sequencing was PBMCs or T cells enriched from blood (not recorded which). This rearrangement joins TRBV7-2 to TRBJ2-1; D remains unclear. This TCR came from an older woman who had recovered from COVID-19. Written as DNA, the CDR3 is TGTGCCAGCAGCTTAGAGTTACAGCCCTCCTACAATGAGCAGTTCTTC. It yields the protein CASSLELQPSYNEQFF.